Listed below are T cell receptor beta chains from one sample, sequenced in a study of shared clonotypes between healthy human individuals. The repertoire was sequenced with immunoSEQ multiplex PCR; TCRdb's copy has only in-frame clones and lacks some. This sample carries roughly 2,300,000 clones, 80% to 95% of them seen once, and the ten largest clones take about 0.36%. Sequencing input: naive CD4+ T cells from PBMCs. The source is a man younger than 35 in good health. Some clones in this sample may be carry-over from other donors' samples. Each CDR3 is given with its conserved first and last residue. The order of the fields is J gene, clone size, V gene, D gene, CDR3 protein, CDR3 DNA. The D gene is left open where the match is weak. Clone size is stated in some rows and not others, as once, few, many or a class when expanded.

>TRBJ1-1|-|TRBV28|TRBD1
CASRIDRETEAFF
TGTGCCAGCAGGATCGACAGGGAGACTGAAGCTTTCTTT
>TRBJ2-3|-|TRBV5-1|-
CASSFGGTVTDTQYF
TGCGCCAGCAGCTTTGGGGGTACTGTGACAGATACGCAGTATTTT
>TRBJ2-1|-|TRBV5-1|-
CASSLLGREQFF
TGCGCCAGCAGCCTACTCGGCCGGGAGCAGTTCTTC
>TRBJ2-2|-|TRBV7-9|-
CASRFRARNTGELFF
TGTGCCAGCAGGTTTCGAGCGCGGAACACCGGGGAGCTGTTTTTT
>TRBJ1-1|-|TRBV16|-
CASSHGRLNTEAFF
TGTGCCAGCAGCCACGGACGCTTGAACACTGAAGCTTTCTTT
>TRBJ2-7|-|TRBV28|TRBD2
CASSSTSGRAYEQYF
TGTGCCAGCAGTTCGACTAGCGGGAGGGCCTACGAGCAGTACTTC
>TRBJ2-7|-|TRBV28|-
CASSSRAYEQYF
TGTGCCAGCAGTTCTCGGGCCTACGAGCAGTACTTC
>TRBJ1-2|once|TRBV7-8|-
CASSSVSDGYTF
TGTGCCAGCAGCTCAGTTTCGGATGGCTACACCTTC
>TRBJ2-5|-|TRBV11-1|TRBD2
CASSSTSAETQYF
TGTGCCAGCAGTTCGACTAGCGCAGAGACCCAGTACTTC
>TRBJ1-4|-|TRBV4-1|-
CASSQARVGTNEKLFF
TGCGCCAGCAGCCAAGCTAGGGTTGGGACTAATGAAAAACTGTTTTTT
>TRBJ2-5|-|TRBV10-1|-
CASSESSALTPATQYF
TGCGCCAGCAGTGAGTCCTCGGCCCTAACCCCCGCGACCCAGTACTTC
>TRBJ2-4|once|TRBV28|-
CANSPPFTELAKNIQYF
TGTGCCAACAGTCCTCCCTTTACCGAACTAGCCAAAAACATTCAGTACTTC
>TRBJ1-2|once|TRBV28|-
CASSLTSSGYTF
TGTGCCAGCAGTTTAACCTCCTCGGGCTACACCTTC
>TRBJ2-1|-|TRBV5-1|TRBD2
CASSFKVQAAKTSGPYYNEQFF
TGCGCCAGCAGCTTTAAAGTTCAGGCCGCGAAAACTAGCGGGCCATACTACAATGAGCAGTTCTTC
>TRBJ2-1|-|TRBV5-6|-
CASSLGGLSSYNEQFF
TGTGCCAGCAGCTTGGGAGGGCTTAGCTCCTACAATGAGCAGTTCTTC
>TRBJ2-3|-|TRBV28|-
CASSLQWTDTQYF
TGTGCCAGCAGTCTTCAATGGACAGATACGCAGTATTTT
>TRBJ1-1|once|TRBV6-1|TRBD1
CASSEGGQGNTEAFF
TGTGCCAGCAGTGAGGGGGGACAGGGGAACACTGAAGCTTTCTTT
>TRBJ2-7|-|TRBV5-1|-
CASSLAVPRSEQYF
TGCGCCAGCAGCTTGGCAGTACCCAGAAGCGAGCAGTACTTC
>TRBJ2-7|-|TRBV9|-
CASSPPGSGTYEQYF
TGTGCCAGCAGCCCCCCGGGTAGCGGAACATACGAGCAGTACTTC
>TRBJ2-7|-|TRBV5-1|-
CASSPRADSYEQYF
TGCGCCAGCAGCCCCCGTGCCGACTCCTACGAGCAGTACTTC
>TRBJ2-5|-|TRBV21-1|-
CASTDRERAQETQYF
TGTGCCAGCACGGACAGGGAGAGGGCGCAAGAGACCCAGTACTTC
>TRBJ1-1|-|TRBV27|TRBD1
CASKGTATIMNTEAFF
TGTGCCAGCAAAGGGACAGCCACGATCATGAACACTGAAGCTTTCTTT
>TRBJ2-1|-|TRBV6-1|TRBD2
CASSEIVPGLGRDNEQFF
TGTGCCAGCAGTGAAATTGTACCGGGACTAGGAAGAGACAATGAGCAGTTCTTC
>TRBJ1-3|-|TRBV27|-
CASSRVSGNTIYF
TGTGCCAGCAGCAGGGTCTCAGGAAACACCATATATTTT
>TRBJ1-4|-|TRBV28|-
CASSSAPGKWSEKLFF
TGTGCCAGCAGTTCTGCACCCGGTAAGTGGAGTGAAAAACTGTTTTTT
>TRBJ2-7|-|TRBV27|TRBD2
CASRTRDLAGAHEQYF
TGTGCCAGCAGAACCCGGGATCTAGCGGGAGCCCACGAGCAGTACTTC
>TRBJ2-3|-|TRBV5-1|-
CASSLGGPDTQYF
TGCGCCAGCAGCCTCGGGGGCCCAGATACGCAGTATTTT
>TRBJ2-1|-|TRBV14|-
CASSQFRHNEQFF
TGTGCCAGCAGCCAATTTCGTCACAATGAGCAGTTCTTC
>TRBJ1-2|-|TRBV7-2|TRBD1
CASSRTTTGAGNYGYTF
TGTGCCAGCAGCCGAACTACAACAGGGGCGGGGAACTATGGCTACACCTTC
>TRBJ1-1|few|TRBV28|-
CASSAGLQAFF
TGTGCCAGCAGCGCAGGGTTGCAAGCTTTCTTT
>TRBJ2-3|once|TRBV25-1|-
CASSEYGDTQYF
TGTGCCAGCAGTGAATATGGAGATACGCAGTATTTT
>TRBJ1-3|-|TRBV7-9|TRBD1
CASGLPNRGLAGNTIYF
TGTGCCAGCGGATTGCCTAACAGGGGGCTGGCCGGAAACACCATATATTTT
>TRBJ1-3|-|TRBV9|TRBD1
CASSVYDRGMDTIYF
TGTGCCAGCAGCGTATACGACAGGGGGATGGACACCATATATTTT
>TRBJ1-5|few|TRBV4-2|-
CASSQDRRSGQPQHF
TGTGCCAGCAGCCAAGACCGGCGGAGCGGTCAGCCCCAGCATTTT
>TRBJ2-5|-|TRBV10-3|-
CATSIPEKETQYF
TGTGCCACATCAATCCCGGAGAAAGAGACCCAGTACTTC
>TRBJ1-2|-|TRBV19|-
CASQPAARGYGYTF
TGTGCCAGCCAGCCGGCAGCCAGAGGCTATGGCTACACCTTC
>TRBJ2-7|-|TRBV7-2|-
CASSLLDSRLYEQYF
TGTGCCAGCAGTTTGCTGGACAGTCGCTTATACGAGCAGTACTTC
>TRBJ2-3|-|TRBV6-6|TRBD2
CASGAAGGPTDTQYF
TGTGCCAGCGGGGCGGCGGGAGGGCCCACAGATACGCAGTATTTT
>TRBJ2-2|-|TRBV9|-
CASSTPTNTGELFF
TGTGCCAGCAGCACCCCCACAAACACCGGGGAGCTGTTTTTT
>TRBJ2-5|-|TRBV19|-
CASSPRVRQETQYF
TGTGCCAGTAGTCCTCGGGTCCGCCAAGAGACCCAGTACTTC
>TRBJ2-7|once|TRBV5-1|-
CASSLAGNPYEQYF
TGCGCCAGCAGCTTGGCCGGAAACCCCTACGAGCAGTACTTC
>TRBJ2-2|-|TRBV6-1|-
CASRVQTSAGELFF
TGTGCCAGCAGAGTACAGACATCGGCCGGGGAGCTGTTTTTT
>TRBJ2-7|-|TRBV30|TRBD2
CAWSGPAGGLYEQYF
TGTGCCTGGAGTGGGCCAGCGGGAGGGCTCTACGAGCAGTACTTC
>TRBJ2-7|-|TRBV11-2|-
CASSFRVRGGNHHEQYF
TGTGCCAGCAGCTTCAGAGTGCGGGGAGGAAACCACCACGAGCAGTACTTC
>TRBJ2-5|-|TRBV4-1|-
CASSQALPGLLGEETQYF
TGCGCCAGCAGCCAGGCCCTACCGGGACTCTTAGGAGAAGAGACCCAGTACTTC
>TRBJ2-3|-|TRBV5-1|-
CASSLETSTQYF
TGCGCCAGCAGCTTGGAGACATCCACGCAGTATTTT
>TRBJ1-3|-|TRBV5-1|-
CASSLQGLLSGNTIYF
TGCGCCAGCAGCTTGCAAGGACTCCTCTCTGGAAACACCATATATTTT
>TRBJ2-6|once|TRBV6-6|-
CASRLTTGSGANVLTF
TGTGCCAGCAGACTTACCACGGGCTCTGGGGCCAACGTCCTGACTTTC
>TRBJ1-1|once|TRBV5-6|-
CASSRLSRTEAFF
TGTGCCAGCAGCCGTCTATCCAGGACTGAAGCTTTCTTT
>TRBJ1-1|-|TRBV7-9|-
CASSSKDPGTEAFF
TGTGCCAGCAGCTCCAAGGACCCGGGAACTGAAGCTTTCTTT
>TRBJ2-3|-|TRBV29-1|TRBD2
CSVEVPASGSDTQYF
TGCAGCGTTGAAGTTCCGGCTAGCGGGAGTGATACGCAGTATTTT
>TRBJ1-2|-|TRBV28|TRBD1
CAGSLGQGLGYTF
TGTGCCGGGTCCCTGGGACAGGGTTTGGGCTACACCTTC
>TRBJ1-1|-|TRBV5-5|-
CASSFTGRTEAFF
TGTGCCAGCAGCTTTACAGGGAGGACTGAAGCTTTCTTT
>TRBJ1-2|-|TRBV19|-
CASSIGGDRYGYTF
TGTGCCAGTAGTATAGGAGGCGACAGGTATGGCTACACCTTC
>TRBJ2-7|-|TRBV7-9|-
CASSVTGFQQYF
TGTGCCAGCAGCGTCACAGGTTTTCAACAGTACTTC
>TRBJ2-3|-|TRBV5-4|-
CASSLGFSSTDTQYF
TGTGCCAGCAGCTTGGGGTTTTCTAGCACAGATACGCAGTATTTT
>TRBJ2-5|-|TRBV25-1|-
CASQGQSQETQYF
TGTGCCAGCCAAGGACAGAGCCAAGAGACCCAGTACTTC
>TRBJ2-1|-|TRBV6-4|TRBD1
CASSEGDRTYNEQFF
TGTGCCAGCAGTGAAGGGGACAGAACTTACAATGAGCAGTTCTTC
>TRBJ1-4|-|TRBV6-1|-
CASSASGFNEKLFF
TGTGCCAGCAGTGCGTCCGGGTTTAATGAAAAACTGTTTTTT
>TRBJ2-2|-|TRBV5-1|-
CASRVTTVNTGELFF
TGCGCCAGCAGGGTCACGACGGTTAACACCGGGGAGCTGTTTTTT